The next 27 T cell receptor beta chains were all read from a single sample in a study of blood T cell repertoires in COVID-19. The method was immunoSEQ multiplex PCR; TCRdb's version includes in-frame clones alone and lacks a portion of them. The sample lists about 140,000 clones, around 81% occurring once. Input material: peripheral blood. Every receptor here comes from a woman aged 55-69 years with acute or convalescent COVID-19.

In its sample, this clone was seen a few times. V usage is TRBV2 and J usage is TRBJ2-7, with TRBD1 as a possible D gene (6 bases). The CDR3 is 14 amino acids. Trimming cost V 8 bases and J 2 bases, with 16 bases left between them. Germline loops: CDR1 SNHLY, CDR2 FYNNEI. Here the CDR3 DNA reads TGTGCCAGCGGGGGCCAGGACTCGGCCTACGAGCAGTACTTC. Protein sequence: CASGGQDSAYEQYF. The full variable domain, rest sourced from reference TRBV2 and TRBJ2-7, is EPEVTQTPSHQVTQMGQEVILRCVPISNHLYFYWYRQILGQKVEFLVSFYNNEISEKSEIFDDQFSVERPDGSNFTLKIRSTKLEDSAMYFCASGGQDSAYEQYFGPGTRLTVT.

This clone was detected a few times. The chain is built from TRBV2 and TRBJ2-3; 11 positions match TRBD2. Trimming took 4 bases from V and 6 from J; bases not matched to a gene: 6. This CDR3 is 15 amino acids long. In germline, CDR1 is SNHLY, CDR2 FYNNEI. CDR3 loop: CASSAGLAGLDTQYF. The CDR3 nucleotides read TGTGCCAGCAGTGCCGGACTAGCGGGCTTGGATACGCAGTATTTT.

The gene calls are TRBV7-9 and TRBJ2-1, with D perhaps TRBD1 (5 bases). The length of the CDR3 is 18 residues. V lost 3 bases and J lost 5, with 23 bases in between. Per germline, CDR1 SEHNR and CDR2 FQNEAQ (reference sequence). This CDR3 reads CASSFPWGSSLEDNEQFF. The CDR3, as DNA: TGTGCCAGCAGCTTTCCGTGGGGCAGTTCCTTAGAAGACAATGAGCAGTTCTTC.

In DNA form, the CDR3 reads TGTGCCAGTACCACCGCACGAAGGGGGACTGAAGCTTTCTTT. This codes for CASTTARRGTEAFF. The chain links TRBV19 to TRBJ1-1; tentative D call: TRBD1 (6 bases). This CDR3 comprises 14 residues. Trimming shortened V by 7 bases and J by 5 bases, and 17 bases separated the two germline ends. Germline loops: CDR1 LNHDA, CDR2 SQIVND (reference sequence). Using reference TRBV19 and TRBJ1-1 for the parts outside the CDR3, the full variable domain is DGGITQSPKYLFRKEGQNVTLSCEQNLNHDAMYWYRQDPGQGLRLIYYSQIVNDFQKGDIAEGYSVSREKKESFPLTVTSAQKNPTAFYLCASTTARRGTEAFFGQGTRLTVV.

This clone has a handful of counts. The rearrangement joins TRBV6-2 or TRBV6-3 to TRBJ1-2; the D gene is possibly TRBD1 (5 bases). This CDR3 is built from 15 residues. V lost 2 bases to trimming and J lost 2 bases, with 12 bases between them. Germline CDR1 and CDR2: MNHEY and SVGEGT. The CDR3 DNA sequence: TGTGCCAGCAGTTACCGGACATTGTCGAACTATGGCTACACCTTC. Residues: CASSYRTLSNYGYTF.

J is TRBJ2-1 and V is TRBV2, with TRBD2 matching over 7 bases. This CDR3 contains 14 residues. The trim removed 7 bases at V and 5 bases at J, leaving 8 bases unmatched. Germline lookup yields CDR1 SNHLY and CDR2 FYNNEI. The CDR3 DNA follows: TGTGCCAGCAACTGGGGGGGGGTAAACAATGAGCAGTTCTTC. Translating gives CASNWGGVNNEQFF.

This chain joins TRBV13 and TRBJ2-7, with 9 bases aligning to TRBD2. After removal of 5 bases from V and 1 base from J, the junction contained 6 bases not matched to a gene. The CDR3 is 15 amino acids. Looked up from germline, CDR1 is PRHDT and CDR2 is FYEKMQ (reference sequence). The CDR3 DNA follows: TGTGCCAGCAGCGGAAGCGGGAGGACATCCTACGAGCAGTACTTC. Protein: CASSGSGRTSYEQYF. Complete variable domain (other parts from reference TRBV13 and TRBJ2-7): AAGVIQSPRHLIKEKRETATLKCYPIPRHDTVYWYQQGPGQDPQFLISFYEKMQSDKGSIPDRFSAQQFSDYHSELNMSSLELGDSALYFCASSGSGRTSYEQYFGPGTRLTVT.

The V call is TRBV7-2, the J call TRBJ2-1; TRBD2 is a possible D gene (6 bases). Deletions cut 1 base from V and 7 bases from J, with 17 bases between. The CDR3 totals 16 residues. Germline CDR1 and CDR2: SGHTA and FQGNSA. The CDR3 region has the DNA TGTGCCAGCAGCTTAGTCTTGCGGGACCCGGGGAATGAGCAGTTCTTC. Its translation: CASSLVLRDPGNEQFF.

The chain uses TRBV29-1 and TRBJ2-7, with D perhaps TRBD1 (6 bases). The germline V gene encodes CDR1 SQVTM and CDR2 ANQGSEA. V gave up 4 bases and J gave up 3 bases, with 13 bases separating them. This CDR3 is built from 13 residues. CDR3 nucleotide sequence: TGCAGCGTTGCACAGGGACCGATCTACGAGCAGTACTTC. It codes for CSVAQGPIYEQYF.

In DNA form, the CDR3 reads TGTGCCAGCAGTTTTTCAGGGCTGAGTACTGAAGCTTTCTTT. Residues: CASSFSGLSTEAFF. This chain uses TRBV27 with TRBJ1-1; TRBD1 is a possible D gene (5 bases). Looked up from germline, CDR1 is MNHEY and CDR2 is SMNVEV (reference sequence). CDR3 length: 14 amino acids. V was shortened by 3 bases and J by 5 bases, with 13 bases between the two germline ends.

The V gene is TRBV5-1, the J gene TRBJ1-2, with D maybe TRBD1 (6 bases). Deletions cut 7 bases from V and 3 bases from J, with 16 bases between. Germline V lookup: CDR1 SGHRS, CDR2 YFSETQ. The length of the CDR3 is 14 residues. CDR3 DNA sequence: TGCGCCAGCTTTTCCCACGCAGGGGACTATGGCTACACCTTC. This gives the protein CASFSHAGDYGYTF.

This chain uses TRBV24-1 with TRBJ2-3; 10 positions match TRBD2. The CDR3 runs 13 residues. Germline V gene lookup returns CDR1 KGHDR and CDR2 SFDVKD. V lost 5 bases and J lost 6; bases outside the gene matches: 1. CDR3 region: CATSASGSDTQYF. The CDR3 DNA is TGTGCCACCAGTGCTAGCGGGAGCGATACGCAGTATTTT.

The genes are TRBV28 and TRBJ2-4; TRBD1 matches 10 bases. The V and J ends lost 6 bases and 1 base, in that order; junction bases with no gene match: 9. In germline, CDR1 is MDHEN, CDR2 SYDVKM. CDR3 size: 17 residues. The CDR3, as DNA: TGTGCCAGCAGCCAGACAGGGGGCATGGGGGCCAAAAACATTCAGTACTTC. Translating gives CASSQTGGMGAKNIQYF.

The V gene is TRBV5-4, the J gene TRBJ1-4, with D tentatively TRBD1 (6 bases). Trimming removed 6 bases at V and 8 bases at J, with 14 bases between. In germline, CDR1 is SGHNT, CDR2 YYREEE (reference sequence). The CDR3 length is 13 residues. The CDR3 protein is CASTKQGGEKLFF. DNA of the CDR3: TGTGCCAGCACCAAACAGGGTGGCGAAAAACTGTTTTTT.

The gene calls are TRBV24-1 and TRBJ1-2; D gene unclear. Germline-derived CDR1 and CDR2 are KGHDR and SFDVKD. Trimming removed 9 bases from V and 6 bases from J, with 16 bases in between. This CDR3 is 13 amino acids long. The CDR3 loop is CATRRGWEDGYTF. As DNA, the CDR3 is TGTGCCACCCGCCGGGGATGGGAGGATGGCTACACCTTC.

The J gene is TRBJ2-7, the V gene TRBV11-2; D is undetermined. V was trimmed by 5 bases and J by 0 bases, leaving 14 bases between them. This CDR3 contains 15 residues. The germline gives CDR1 SGHAT, CDR2 FQNNGV. The DNA of the CDR3 is TGTGCCAGCAGCCGCACTATGATCGACTCCTACGAGCAGTACTTC. It translates to CASSRTMIDSYEQYF. The full variable domain, its missing parts supplied by reference TRBV11-2 and TRBJ2-7, is EAGVAQSPRYKIIEKRQSVAFWCNPISGHATLYWYQQILGQGPKLLIQFQNNGVVDDSQLPKDRFSAERLKGVDSTLKIQPAKLEDSAVYLCASSRTMIDSYEQYFGPGTRLTVT.

The chain carries TRBV3-1 (or the pseudogene TRBV3-2) and TRBJ1-6; TRBD1 is a possible D gene (5 bases). Per germline, CDR1 LGHDT and CDR2 YNNKEL (reference sequence). With 1 base removed from V and 9 bases from J, the gap between germline ends came to 13 bases. CDR3 length equals 15 residues. The CDR3 loop is CASSQVLQGGSPLHF. CDR3 bases: TGTGCCAGCAGCCAAGTCTTGCAGGGCGGTTCACCCCTCCACTTT.

The CDR3 loop is CASSGLGARQPQHF. The CDR3 bases are TGTGCCAGCAGTGGGCTAGGGGCGCGGCAGCCCCAGCATTTT. This sequence joins TRBV2 and TRBJ1-5; a possible D gene is TRBD1 (5 bases). The CDR3 has 14 residues. V was clipped by 4 bases and J by 7 bases, with 14 bases between them. Germline CDR1 reads SNHLY; CDR2 reads FYNNEI.

The chain combines TRBV30 with TRBJ2-7; 9 nucleotides align to TRBD1. The V segment lost 5 bases and the J segment 7 bases; nucleotides outside the gene matches: 9. Per germline, CDR1 GTSNPN and CDR2 SVGIG (reference sequence). This CDR3 contains 13 residues. The CDR3 nucleotides are TGTGCCTGGGACCGGGACAGGGTGGGTGAGCAGTACTTC. Its translation: CAWDRDRVGEQYF.

CDR3 amino acids: CSASPSSGNEQFF. CDR3 bases: TGCAGTGCTAGTCCATCTAGCGGCAATGAGCAGTTCTTC. The chain uses TRBV20-1 and TRBJ2-1; 7 positions match TRBD2. CDR3 length equals 13 residues. Losses at the gene ends were 3 bases for V and 6 bases for J; bases not matched to a gene: 5. Germline CDR1 is DFQATT and CDR2 is SNEGSKA (reference sequence).

This clone was observed a handful of times. This chain joins TRBV7-2 and TRBJ1-2; no reliable D call. The germline CDR1 and CDR2 sequences are SGHTA and FQGNSA. Trimming stripped 1 base from V and 6 bases from J, with 15 bases between. This CDR3 contains 15 residues. CDR3 nucleotide sequence: TGTGCCAGCAGCTTAGAAGCGTCCAGAGGGAATGGCTACACCTTC. Its protein is CASSLEASRGNGYTF. The full variable domain, in which reference TRBV7-2 and TRBJ1-2 provide the parts outside the CDR3, is GAGVSQSPSNKVTEKGKDVELRCDPISGHTALYWYRQSLGQGLEFLIYFQGNSAPDKSGLPSDRFSAERTGGSVSTLTIQRTQQEDSAVYLCASSLEASRGNGYTFGSGTRLTVV.

V gene TRBV5-1 combines with J gene TRBJ2-7; tentatively, D is TRBD1 (5 bases). Per germline, CDR1 SGHRS and CDR2 YFSETQ. This CDR3 region has 13 residues. V was clipped by 6 bases and J by 3 bases, with 13 bases between them. CDR3 residues: CASKTGVDYEQYF. The CDR3 region has the DNA TGCGCCAGCAAAACAGGTGTCGACTACGAGCAGTACTTC.

The chain has TRBV6-5 and TRBJ1-1; unclear D gene. The CDR3 runs 14 residues. Looked up from germline, CDR1 is MNHEY and CDR2 is SVGAGI. Trimming removed 2 bases at V and 1 base at J, with 8 bases between. In DNA form, the CDR3 reads TGTGCCAGCAGTTACGCCCCCGGGAACACTGAAGCTTTCTTT. It encodes CASSYAPGNTEAFF.

The genes are TRBV5-4 and TRBJ2-3, with D perhaps TRBD2 (6 bases). Germline V gene lookup returns CDR1 SGHNT and CDR2 YYREEE (reference sequence). Trimming left V 6 bases short and J 2 bases short, with 16 bases between. The CDR3 runs to 15 residues. The CDR3 bases are TGTGCCAGCACCCTGCAACCGGGGGACACAGATACGCAGTATTTT. As protein: CASTLQPGDTDTQYF.

The chain uses TRBV5-4 and TRBJ2-5, with D perhaps matching TRBD2 (5 bases). CDR1 and CDR2 from the germline V gene are SGHNT and YYREEE (reference sequence). The length of the CDR3 is 15 residues. Trimming removed 0 bases from V and 3 bases from J, with 12 bases in between. The CDR3 sequence is CASSLVQSGKETQYF. As DNA, the CDR3 is TGTGCCAGCAGCTTGGTACAGTCGGGGAAAGAGACCCAGTACTTC.

The chain is built from TRBV3-1 (or the pseudogene TRBV3-2) and TRBJ1-2; D is unclear. Germline V CDR1 and CDR2: LGHDT, YNNKEL (reference sequence). V lost 1 base to trimming and J lost 4 bases, with 19 bases between them. This CDR3 is built from 17 residues. The CDR3 DNA reads TGTGCCAGCAGCCAAGGAGGCCCATGGACTTGGGGCTATGGCTACACCTTC. It is translated as CASSQGGPWTWGYGYTF.

The chain uses TRBV4-3 and TRBJ1-2, with 8 bases fitting TRBD1. CDR1 and CDR2 from the germline V gene are LGHNA and YSLEER. This CDR3 has 15 residues. V was pared by 1 base and J by 6 bases, with 7 bases of the junction left unmatched. The CDR3 region has the DNA TGCGCCAGCAGCCAAGTCATGACAGGGGTGCATGGCTACACCTTC. This gives the protein CASSQVMTGVHGYTF.